This TCR beta chain was observed in a study of CD8+CD57+ T cells in acquired aplastic anemia. Study-wide context: Sorted CD4+ and CD8+ cell DNA averaged roughly 3 ug. The average read count for CD4+ cells in healthy donors was roughly 10 million. Study-wide results and limits: Both patients and controls carried the same twenty-nine CD8+ CDR3 sequences. The CD8+ Simpson's diversity of patients and controls was not significantly different.

The study profiled TCR beta VDJ and CDR3 using genomic DNA as template. TCRdb redid the calling of the reads with MiXCR, one entry per CDR3 protein. The sample includes some 180,000 distinct CDR3 sequences, about 47% seen only once; the top ten take 2.5% to 3.5%. For this clonotype: What it binds is not known.

Germline CDR1 and CDR2: DFQATT and SNEGSKA (reference sequence). Germline trimming cut 6 bases from V and 6 bases from J; bases unmatched to any gene: 8. The CDR3 is 12 amino acids. The sequenced material came from sorted CD4+, CD8+, or CD8+CD57+ T cells (not recorded which) from PBMCs. V gene TRBV20-1 combines with J gene TRBJ2-7; 7 positions agree with TRBD1. The TCR originated in a human donor in good health. CDR3 loop: CSATGTALEQYF. In DNA, the CDR3 is TGCAGTGCAACCGGGACAGCCCTCGAGCAGTACTTC.